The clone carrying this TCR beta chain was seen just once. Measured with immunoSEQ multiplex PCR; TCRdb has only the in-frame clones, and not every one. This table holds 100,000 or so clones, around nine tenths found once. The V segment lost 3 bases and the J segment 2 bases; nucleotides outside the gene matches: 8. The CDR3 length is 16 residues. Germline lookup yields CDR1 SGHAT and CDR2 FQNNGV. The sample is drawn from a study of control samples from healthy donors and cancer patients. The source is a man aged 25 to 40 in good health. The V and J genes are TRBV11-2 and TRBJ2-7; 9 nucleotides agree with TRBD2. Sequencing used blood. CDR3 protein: CASSFGIAGVTYEQYF. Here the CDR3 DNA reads TGTGCCAGCAGCTTTGGAATAGCGGGAGTCACCTACGAGCAGTACTTC. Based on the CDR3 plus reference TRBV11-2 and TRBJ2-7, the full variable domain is EAGVAQSPRYKIIEKRQSVAFWCNPISGHATLYWYQQILGQGPKLLIQFQNNGVVDDSQLPKDRFSAERLKGVDSTLKIQPAKLEDSAVYLCASSFGIAGVTYEQYFGPGTRLTVT.